Described below is a single T cell receptor (beta chain) sequence and its context. Its matching antigen is unknown. Primers used in a second PCR of about 7 to 11 cycles were a sample-barcoded 5' primer and a J-beta primer mix. Template switching added a 12-random-nucleotide identifier to every cDNA molecule. MiXCR, run by TCRdb on the 5' RACE reads, gives a single entry per CDR3 protein. The top ten clones hold approximately 23% of a sample with around 600,000 distinct CDR3 sequences, 40% to 50% of them seen once. The sample comes from a study of blood T cells in healthy people across ages. Study-wide points: Per million T cells, TCR beta diversity dropped roughly linearly as age increased. Lack of knowledge of donor CMV status possibly confounded expanded clonotype changes.

This CDR3 contains 14 residues. V is TRBV12-3 or TRBV12-4 and J is TRBJ2-5; D tentatively fits TRBD1 or TRBD2 (6 bases each). The J call is in doubt because the DNA end fits TRBJ2-7 better. The TCR comes from an elderly man in good health. The sequencing input was blood. In DNA form, the CDR3 reads TGTGCCAGCACCCCGGGGGCTAATCCTTACGAGCAGTACTTC. It translates to CASTPGANPYEQYF.